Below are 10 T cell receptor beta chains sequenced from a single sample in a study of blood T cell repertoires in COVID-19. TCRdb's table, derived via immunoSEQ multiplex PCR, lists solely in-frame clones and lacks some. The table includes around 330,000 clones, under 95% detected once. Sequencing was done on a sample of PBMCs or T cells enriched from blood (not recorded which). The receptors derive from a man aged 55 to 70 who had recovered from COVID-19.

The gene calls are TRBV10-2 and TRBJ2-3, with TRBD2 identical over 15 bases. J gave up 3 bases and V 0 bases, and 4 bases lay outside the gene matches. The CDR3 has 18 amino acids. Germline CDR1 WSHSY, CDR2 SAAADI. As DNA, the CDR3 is TGCGCCAGCAGTGAGTCGAGGACTAGCGGGAGGGGAACAGATACGCAGTATTTT. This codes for CASSESRTSGRGTDTQYF.

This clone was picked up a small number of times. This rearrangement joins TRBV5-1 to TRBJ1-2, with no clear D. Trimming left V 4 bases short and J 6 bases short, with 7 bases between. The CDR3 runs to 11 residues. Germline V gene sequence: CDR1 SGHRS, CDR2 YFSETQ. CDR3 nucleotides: TGCGCCAGCAGCGCACAAGATGGCTACACCTTC. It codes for CASSAQDGYTF.

This chain's CDR3 is CASSRTSGYNEQFF. The CDR3 nucleotides read TGTGCCAGCAGCCGGACTAGCGGGTACAATGAGCAGTTCTTC. V and J are TRBV3-1 (or the pseudogene TRBV3-2) and TRBJ2-1; 11 positions agree with TRBD2. Germline trimming cut 4 bases from V and 4 bases from J; bases unmatched to any gene: 0. The CDR3 is 14 amino acids. CDR1 LGHDT and CDR2 YNNKEL come from the germline V gene (reference sequence).

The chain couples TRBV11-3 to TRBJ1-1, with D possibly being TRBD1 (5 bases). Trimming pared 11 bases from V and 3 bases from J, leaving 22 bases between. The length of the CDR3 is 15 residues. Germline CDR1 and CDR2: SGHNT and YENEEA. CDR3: CAGRIKQVEDTEAFF. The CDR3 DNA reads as TGTGCCGGACGAATTAAACAGGTAGAAGACACTGAAGCTTTCTTT.

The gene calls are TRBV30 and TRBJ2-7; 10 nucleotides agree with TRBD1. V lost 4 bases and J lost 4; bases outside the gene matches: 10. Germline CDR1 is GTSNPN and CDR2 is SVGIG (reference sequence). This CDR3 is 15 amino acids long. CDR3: CAWTDQTGGKYEQYF. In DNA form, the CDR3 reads TGTGCCTGGACGGACCAGACAGGGGGCAAATACGAGCAGTACTTC.

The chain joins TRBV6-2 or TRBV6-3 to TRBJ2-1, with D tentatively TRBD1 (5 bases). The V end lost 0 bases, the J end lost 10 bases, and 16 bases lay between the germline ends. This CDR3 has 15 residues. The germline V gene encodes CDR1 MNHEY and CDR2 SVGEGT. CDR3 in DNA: TGTGCCAGCAGTTACTCTACAGGCGATTTTGGAGAGCAGTTCTTC. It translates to CASSYSTGDFGEQFF.

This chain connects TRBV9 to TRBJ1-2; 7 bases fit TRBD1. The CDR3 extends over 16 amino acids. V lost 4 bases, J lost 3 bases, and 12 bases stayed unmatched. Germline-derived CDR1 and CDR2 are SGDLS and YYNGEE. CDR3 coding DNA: TGTGCCAGCAGCACACAACCCACGACAGGGTACTATGGCTACACCTTC. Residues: CASSTQPTTGYYGYTF.

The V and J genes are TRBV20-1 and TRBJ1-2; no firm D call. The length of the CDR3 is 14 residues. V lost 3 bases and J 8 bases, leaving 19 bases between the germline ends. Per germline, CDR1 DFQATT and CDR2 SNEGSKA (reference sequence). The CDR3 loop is CSASDGRAVRGYTF. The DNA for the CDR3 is TGCAGTGCTAGTGACGGCAGAGCGGTTAGGGGCTACACCTTC.

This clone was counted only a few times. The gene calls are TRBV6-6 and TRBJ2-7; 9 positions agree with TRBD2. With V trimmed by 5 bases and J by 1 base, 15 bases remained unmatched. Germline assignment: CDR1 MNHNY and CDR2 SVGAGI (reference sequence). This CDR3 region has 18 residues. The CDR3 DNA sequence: TGTGCCAGCAGTCCCGGGATAGCGGGGGTTCATATTTCCTACGAGCAGTACTTC. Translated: CASSPGIAGVHISYEQYF.

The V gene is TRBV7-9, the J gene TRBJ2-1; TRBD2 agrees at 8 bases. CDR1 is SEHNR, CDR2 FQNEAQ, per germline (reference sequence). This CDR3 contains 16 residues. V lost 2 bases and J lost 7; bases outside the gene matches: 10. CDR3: CASSLTGTRGLNEQFF. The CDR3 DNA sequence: TGTGCCAGCAGCTTAACCGGGACTAGAGGTTTGAATGAGCAGTTCTTC.